A selection of T cell receptor beta chains follows, all from one sample in a study of Graves' ophthalmopathy and Graves' hyperthyroidism. Using its own MiXCR run on the multiplex PCR reads, TCRdb lists one record per CDR3 protein. The data hold about 220,000 distinct CDR3 sequences, with roughly 21% observed a single time. What was sequenced was peripheral blood. The receptors here all came from a woman aged 45-59 years with Graves' ophthalmopathy. Both conserved end residues are part of each CDR3. The D gene is left open where the match is weak. Where a row states a size, it is once, few, many or the class of an expanded clone; other rows omit it.

TRBJ2-7 NA TRBV6-2/TRBV6-3 few CASTIDPFYEQYF TGTGCCAGCACCATCGACCCGTTCTACGAGCAGTACTTC
TRBJ1-6 TRBD1 TRBV6-5 NA CASSWTGVRKIWDSPRHF TGTGCCAGCAGTTGGACAGGCGTACGAAAGATTTGGGATTCACCCCGCCACTTT
TRBJ2-7 TRBD1 TRBV11-2 many CASSLGGGQGAYEQYF TGTGCCAGCAGCTTAGGAGGGGGACAGGGTGCTTACGAGCAGTACTTC
TRBJ2-4 NA TRBV12-3/TRBV12-4 many CASSLAGVVYF TGTGCCAGCAGTTTAGCCGGGGTGGTGTACTTC
TRBJ1-1 NA TRBV15 many CATSRDMGDTEAFF TGTGCCACCAGCAGAGATATGGGGGACACTGAAGCTTTCTTT
TRBJ1-1 NA TRBV5-6 many CASSLVGESEAFF TGTGCCAGCAGCTTGGTGGGAGAGTCTGAAGCTTTCTTT
TRBJ2-7 NA TRBV12-3/TRBV12-4 many CASSPGGGGPSYEQYF TGTGCCAGCAGCCCAGGGGGGGGGGGGCCCTCCTACGAGCAGTACTTC
TRBJ2-7 TRBD1 TRBV6-2/TRBV6-3 many CASSYSALDRAEQYF TGTGCCAGCAGTTACTCCGCCTTGGACAGGGCCGAGCAGTACTTC
TRBJ1-5 NA TRBV6-2/TRBV6-3 many CASSYTGLGQPQHF TGTGCCAGCAGTTACACCGGGCTGGGTCAGCCCCAGCATTTT
TRBJ1-1 TRBD1 TRBV3-1 few CASSPGQGEAFF TGTGCCAGCAGCCCCGGACAGGGGGAAGCTTTCTTT
TRBJ2-7 NA TRBV7-2 many CASSLGLENEQYF TGTGCCAGCAGCTTAGGACTAGAAAACGAGCAGTACTTC
TRBJ2-2 NA TRBV9 many CASSVAPGEGGELFF TGTGCCAGCAGCGTAGCTCCGGGCGAGGGCGGGGAGCTGTTTTTT
TRBJ1-6 TRBD1 TRBV6-2/TRBV6-3 NA CASSRDRRDNSPLHF TGTGCCAGCAGTCGGGACAGGAGAGATAATTCACCCCTCCACTTT
TRBJ2-7 NA TRBV20-1 many CSASTQGITYEQYF TGCAGTGCTAGTACTCAGGGTATTACCTACGAGCAGTACTTC
TRBJ1-5 NA TRBV11-2 many CASSAQGRGNNQPQHF TGTGCCAGCAGCGCACAGGGTCGCGGTAACAATCAGCCCCAGCATTTT
TRBJ1-2 TRBD1 TRBV6-1 few CASSLRDREVGYTF TGTGCCAGTTCTCTCCGGGACAGGGAGGTTGGCTACACCTTC
TRBJ2-2 NA TRBV9 NA CASSVELANTGELFF TGTGCCAGCAGCGTAGAACTAGCCAACACCGGGGAGCTGTTTTTT
TRBJ2-2 NA TRBV2 many CASRDSENTGELFF TGTGCCAGCAGGGACAGCGAGAACACCGGGGAGCTGTTTTTT
TRBJ1-5 NA TRBV19 many CASKKQGWHQPQHF TGTGCCAGTAAAAAACAGGGTTGGCATCAGCCCCAGCATTTT
TRBJ2-4 TRBD1 TRBV2 many CASSEGQAKNIQYF TGTGCCAGCAGTGAGGGACAGGCCAAAAACATTCAGTACTTC
TRBJ2-7 NA TRBV28 NA CASSSGTSEMGAYEQYF TGTGCCAGCAGTTCGGGGACAAGTGAAATGGGAGCCTACGAGCAGTACTTC
TRBJ2-4 NA TRBV11-2 many CASSDWRSVGNIQYF TGTGCCAGCAGCGATTGGAGAAGTGTCGGAAACATTCAGTACTTC
TRBJ2-4 NA TRBV25-1 many CASSGMRGQNIQYF TGTGCCAGCAGTGGGATGCGAGGGCAAAACATTCAGTACTTC
TRBJ2-5 TRBD2 TRBV5-1 many CASSPRLAGVQETQYF TGCGCCAGCAGCCCGAGACTAGCGGGAGTCCAAGAGACCCAGTACTTC
TRBJ2-5 NA TRBV12-3/TRBV12-4 many CASSLAPGGGQETQYF TGTGCCAGCAGTTTAGCGCCTGGTGGGGGCCAAGAGACCCAGTACTTC
TRBJ1-5 NA TRBV19 many CASSIVRDFQPQHF TGTGCCAGTAGTATAGTACGAGACTTTCAGCCCCAGCATTTT
TRBJ2-4 TRBD1 TRBV2 many CASTLEPTGGKYF TGTGCCAGCACCTTAGAGCCCACAGGGGGAAAGTACTTC
TRBJ1-1 NA TRBV6-1 many CASSELRQEAFF TGTGCCAGCAGTGAATTAAGACAGGAAGCTTTCTTT
TRBJ1-2 NA TRBV19 many CASSSNTGNYGYTF TGTGCCAGTAGTAGTAATACAGGGAACTATGGCTACACCTTC
TRBJ2-2 TRBD2 TRBV3-1 few CASSLAWSGRGTGELFF TGTGCCAGCAGCCTGGCCTGGAGCGGGAGAGGCACCGGGGAGCTGTTTTTT
TRBJ1-1 NA TRBV7-2 many CASSNRQIPEAFF TGTGCCAGCAGCAACCGACAAATCCCTGAGGCTTTCTTT
TRBJ1-3 NA TRBV19 many CASSPPRTISGNTIYF TGTGCCAGTAGTCCCCCCAGGACTATCTCTGGAAACACCATATATTTT
TRBJ1-3 NA TRBV20-1 many CSAAPLGAGNTIYF TGCAGTGCTGCTCCCTTAGGCGCTGGAAACACCATATATTTT
TRBJ1-1 TRBD1 TRBV7-9 many CASIQGQGSTEAFF TGTGCCAGCATCCAAGGACAGGGAAGCACTGAAGCTTTCTTT
TRBJ1-1 NA TRBV15 many CATSRAVAADIGAFF TGTGCCACCAGCAGAGCGGTTGCGGCGGATATAGGAGCTTTCTTT
TRBJ1-3 NA TRBV5-6 NA CASNLNRLPGNTIYF TGTGCCAGCAATTTGAACAGGTTGCCTGGAAACACCATATATTTT
TRBJ2-7 TRBD1 TRBV6-5 NA CASSSGGQGANEQYF TGTGCCAGCAGTTCAGGGGGACAGGGGGCGAACGAGCAGTACTTC
TRBJ1-1 NA TRBV7-2 many CASSLNTMLEAFF TGTGCCAGCAGCCTGAACACGATGTTGGAAGCTTTCTTT
TRBJ1-5 NA TRBV6-2/TRBV6-3 NA CASQATLGQPQHF TGTGCCAGCCAGGCCACACTAGGCCAGCCCCAGCATTTT
TRBJ2-7 TRBD2 TRBV29-1 NA CSVVLAGVYEQYF TGCAGCGTTGTACTAGCGGGAGTCTACGAGCAGTACTTC
TRBJ1-5 TRBD1 TRBV12-3/TRBV12-4 few CASSLSLSQGGWNQPQHF TGTGCCAGCAGTTTATCCCTCTCACAGGGGGGTTGGAATCAGCCCCAGCATTTT
TRBJ2-7 NA TRBV6-1 many CASSANVYEQYF TGTGCCAGCAGTGCGAATGTCTACGAGCAGTACTTC
TRBJ1-5 NA TRBV12-3/TRBV12-4 many CASSPGRRDQPQHF TGTGCCAGCAGCCCGGGACGGCGGGATCAGCCCCAGCATTTT
TRBJ2-7 NA TRBV7-9 many CASSPAAKNEQYF TGTGCCAGCAGCCCAGCTGCAAAGAACGAGCAGTACTTC
TRBJ1-1 TRBD1 TRBV28 many CASSRTGGDTEAFF TGTGCCAGCAGTCGGACAGGAGGGGACACTGAAGCTTTCTTT
TRBJ1-1 NA TRBV29-1 NA CSVDEGGGTEAFF TGCAGCGTTGATGAAGGGGGGGGGACTGAAGCTTTCTTT
TRBJ2-7 NA TRBV14 many CASSQDFSYYEQYF TGTGCCAGCAGCCAAGATTTTAGCTACTACGAGCAGTACTTC
TRBJ2-5 NA TRBV7-2 many CASSLGFASTETQYF TGTGCCAGCAGCTTAGGTTTTGCCAGTACGGAGACCCAGTACTTC
TRBJ2-7 NA TRBV12-3/TRBV12-4 many CASSPQWSSVAYEQYF TGTGCCAGCAGCCCCCAGTGGAGCAGCGTAGCCTACGAGCAGTACTTC
TRBJ1-1 NA TRBV27 many CASSPWRGSAEAFF TGTGCCAGCAGCCCCTGGAGGGGCAGCGCTGAAGCTTTCTTT
TRBJ2-7 TRBD2 TRBV6-1 many CASSPGLAGPYEQYF TGTGCCAGCAGTCCGGGACTAGCGGGTCCCTACGAGCAGTACTTC
TRBJ2-7 TRBD1 TRBV20-1 NA CSARPAVGRGYEQYF TGCAGTGCTAGACCCGCAGTAGGCAGGGGGTACGAGCAGTACTTC
TRBJ1-2 NA TRBV28 NA CASSFPEDDGYTF TGTGCCAGCAGTTTCCCAGAAGACGATGGCTACACCTTC
TRBJ1-1 TRBD1 TRBV6-2/TRBV6-3 NA CASSYPRGQGARNTEAFF TGTGCCAGCAGTTACCCTCGTGGGCAGGGGGCCAGGAACACTGAAGCTTTCTTT